This T cell receptor beta chain was sequenced for a study of blood T cell repertoires in COVID-19. Study-wide background: Samples of COVID-19 (acute and convalescent) were obtained from the United States, Italy and Spain. Sources were T cells, B-cell-depleted T cells, or PBMCs; the material itself was cDNA or gDNA.

J was trimmed by 3 bases and V by 3 bases; bases with no gene match: 11. Germline V CDR1 and CDR2: SNHLY, FYNNEI. This CDR3 has 17 amino acids. Methods used by the authors: By means of reference gene primer amplification, nucleated cell counts were estimated. Assay used: immunoSEQ multiplex PCR; TCRdb lists only in-frame clones, some missing. For V, J and clone size, that table is used; D and trimming come from the DNA. Here the sample spans 470,000 or so clones, 70% to 90% being singletons. The chain joins TRBV2 to TRBJ1-1, with 9 bases aligning to TRBD1. The specimen sequenced was peripheral blood. The receptor comes from a human donor in a cohort sampled during active COVID-19. The CDR3 nucleotides are TGTGCCAGCAGTGATGTTGTGGGGGGACAGGGCCACACTGAAGCTTTCTTT. Its protein product is CASSDVVGGQGHTEAFF.